The present entry profiles one T cell receptor beta chain with its context. The antigen remains unidentified. This specimen comes from a study of cytomegalovirus exposure and HLA in healthy donors. Study-wide findings and caveats: Rarity marked most TCR sequences, yet some public TCRs occurred in many donors. Confirmation in vitro established that three CMV-associated chains were specific for CMV antigens. The study recorded 150 to 200 TCR beta chains that were cytomegalovirus-associated. The tendency of first-cohort TCR clusters to co-occur in the 120 or so validation repertoires emerged from a later analysis.

CDR3 length: 17 residues. The V and J ends lost 0 bases and 4 bases respectively, with 19 bases between them. Germline V gene data show CDR1 as SGHKS and CDR2 as YYEKEE (reference sequence). Sequencing was performed with immunoSEQ multiplex PCR; in TCRdb, only in-frame clones are kept and a portion is missing. There are 240,000 or so clones in the sample; about 86% occur only once, and 1% to 1.5% lies in the top ten. The source is a woman between 25 and 40 years old in good health and CMV-seropositive. The sample consisted of PBMCs. This chain joins TRBV5-5 and TRBJ1-2; D perhaps matches TRBD1 (5 bases). The CDR3 here is CASSLETDLLTLYGYTF. DNA of the CDR3: TGTGCCAGCAGCTTGGAGACAGATCTTTTGACCCTCTATGGCTACACCTTC.